The T cell receptor beta chain under discussion was sequenced for a study of post-analysis software for immune sequencing data. Study-wide background: As for disease course, relapsing-remitting, secondary progressive and progressive-relapsing multiple sclerosis were all included.

Every TCR beta cDNA library bore unique molecular identifiers. In TCRdb, the PCR reads were re-called with MiXCR into one record per CDR3 protein. The sample has a few hundred thousand distinct CDR3 sequences, 34% seen once; the top ten hold approximately 6%. General study points: Relative to controls, patients had 5 or 6 TRBV segments at higher frequency, with TRBV5-6, TRBV5-1 and TRBV20-1 among these. Multiple sclerosis was associated with a significant reduction in normalized Chao1 diversity relative to controls.

For this clonotype: The antigen remains unidentified.

The CDR3 runs to 15 residues. Trimming cost V 4 bases and J 1 base, with 14 bases left between them. Germline CDR1 is SGHDT and CDR2 is YYEEEE. The genes are TRBV5-6 and TRBJ1-2; D possibly corresponds to TRBD1 (5 bases). The sequence derives from a girl aged 2 to 17 with multiple sclerosis. The sample taken for sequencing was blood. The CDR3: CASSPGPVINYGYTF. The CDR3 nucleotides read TGTGCCAGCAGCCCGGGACCCGTCATTAACTATGGCTACACCTTC.